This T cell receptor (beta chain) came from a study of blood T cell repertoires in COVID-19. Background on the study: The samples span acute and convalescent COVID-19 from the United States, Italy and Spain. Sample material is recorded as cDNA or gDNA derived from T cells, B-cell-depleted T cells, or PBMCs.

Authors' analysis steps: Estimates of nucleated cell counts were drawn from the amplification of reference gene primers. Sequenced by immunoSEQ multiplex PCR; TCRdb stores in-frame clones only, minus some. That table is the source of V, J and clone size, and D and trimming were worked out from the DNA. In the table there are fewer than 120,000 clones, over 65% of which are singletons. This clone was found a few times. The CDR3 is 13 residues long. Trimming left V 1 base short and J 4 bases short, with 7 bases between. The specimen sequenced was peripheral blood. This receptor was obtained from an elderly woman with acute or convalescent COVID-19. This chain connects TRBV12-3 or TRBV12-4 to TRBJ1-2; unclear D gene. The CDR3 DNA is TGTGCCAGCAGTTTAGTAGCCAGCTATGGCTACACCTTC. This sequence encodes CASSLVASYGYTF.